This TCR beta chain was sequenced in a study of shared clonotypes between healthy human individuals (dated by TCRdb to 2020 to 2021). About the full investigation: A few men and a couple of women, aged 18 to 49 years, made up the cohort. Per donor, leukapheresis produced somewhere between about 0.8 and 9 billion PBMCs. For each donor, three plates each were used for CD4 naive and CD4 memory, two plates were used for CD8 naive, and one plate was used for CD8 memory. To estimate repertoire size and how much clonotype sharing occurs between individuals, the study deeply sequenced the blood TCR repertoires of five or six healthy adults. Different laboratories and diverse techniques were used to prepare libraries and sequence TCR repertoires, to increase sequencing depth and limit assay-specific biases. What the work shows at the level of the full study, not this receptor alone: Pairwise subsampling led to the expectation that sequencing depth would affect the degree of clonotype sharing among donors. Naive subsets generally had larger estimated clonotype richness than memory subsets did. Compared with non-shared clonotypes, clonotypes shared by all four sorted-subset donors had higher generation probabilities. About 5% of naive CD4, 3.5% of naive CD8, 2.3% of memory CD4, and approximately 0.39% of memory CD8 clonotypes were shared across four donors. Only blood was sampled, and tissue TCR repertoires likely differ from those in blood. Rarefaction of sorted-subset datasets indicated incomplete sequencing despite the large sequencing depth. Because the study included only a small number of donors, the genetic and exposure-history diversity represented was limited.

With respect to this clone: Its antigen is not yet known. Per-base quality was not reported, and no clone a single base away is much larger than it.

Using the deep immunoSEQ assay, multiplex PCR amplified TCR CDR3 regions from genomic DNA. For each cell subset, the extracted genomic DNA was distributed evenly across all wells of several immunoSEQ 96-well plates, and each plate served as one replicate. For sorted subsets, about 210 ng of genomic DNA, equivalent to 25,000 to 35,000 T cell genomes, went into each replicate PCR. The purified libraries were quantified using a Qubit 3.0 fluorometer, sized with a Bioanalyzer 2100, and then quantified again using the KAPA Library Quantification kit. Every immunoSEQ 96-well plate was sequenced on a separate single-read 150-cycle Illumina NextSeq 550 flow cell. On the authors' methods: Because only junctional sequences without quality scores were contained in the immunoSEQ output, filtering matching that applied to full-length reads could not be performed. Sequences were annotated with PyIR, a Python wrapper for IgBLAST v1.9, and V/J genes and CDR3 were assigned using IMGT germline references. Reads were removed for weak V/J assignments (E-value above 1e-6), missing CDR3, stop codons, out-of-frame junctions, or ambiguous translated residues. V3J clonotypes were defined by identical inferred V gene, J gene, and CDR3 amino acid sequence. Percentage overlap between repertoires was computed as shared unique clonotypes divided by the size of the smaller repertoire. RTK rarefaction, the Chao1 estimator, and Recon v2.1 estimates of unobserved clonotypes were used to assess repertoire richness. Generation probabilities for all TCRbeta clonotypes obtained by the gDNA method from several donors were computed using OLGA. Here the immuneACCESS table is served through TCRdb, limited to in-frame sequences with V and J called. Missing clones are a known gap in these copies; in checked studies unresolved V genes cover under half, and the rest lacks a known reason. V and J calls and clone size are given by that table; D and trimming were obtained from the DNA. The sample table records around 640,000 clones; roughly 96% of these occur just once. The top ten clones comprise roughly 0.12% of the sample.

For the CD8 naive samples, CD45RO-negative cells were positively selected for CCR7, yielding a CD45RA+CCR7+ population from which TemRA cells were excluded. Donors were healthy HIV-negative adults with no recently reported acute infections or vaccinations. Every donor was a Caucasian adult living in Nashville, Tennessee, USA. Blood was obtained by leukapheresis, after which PBMCs were separated by Ficoll-Histopaque density gradient centrifugation and cryopreserved in liquid nitrogen vapor phase. Analytical flow cytometry was used to check the purity and quantity of every magnetically sorted T cell population. Genomic DNA was isolated from each sorted fraction and quantified by UV absorbance on a Nanodrop 2000c. The receptor's source is a woman younger than 45 in good health. The sample was naive CD8+ T cells sorted from blood. The sample's cell subset or site, from its label and the paper: CD45RA+CCR7+.

The sequence in DNA is TGCGCCAGCAGCCCCCATCCTAGAGACAATGAGCAGTTCTTC. Its protein reads: CASSPHPRDNEQFF. The sequence links TRBV4-1 to TRBJ2-1, with no reliable assignment of the D segment. V is shortened by 4 bases, J by 5 bases, and the region joining them spans 12 bases. The CDR3 has 14 amino acids, counting the end cysteine and phenylalanine. Here the CDR3 DNA is all that survives: 42 bases in frame from base 1. The germline V gene specifies MGHRA as CDR1 and YSYEKL as CDR2.